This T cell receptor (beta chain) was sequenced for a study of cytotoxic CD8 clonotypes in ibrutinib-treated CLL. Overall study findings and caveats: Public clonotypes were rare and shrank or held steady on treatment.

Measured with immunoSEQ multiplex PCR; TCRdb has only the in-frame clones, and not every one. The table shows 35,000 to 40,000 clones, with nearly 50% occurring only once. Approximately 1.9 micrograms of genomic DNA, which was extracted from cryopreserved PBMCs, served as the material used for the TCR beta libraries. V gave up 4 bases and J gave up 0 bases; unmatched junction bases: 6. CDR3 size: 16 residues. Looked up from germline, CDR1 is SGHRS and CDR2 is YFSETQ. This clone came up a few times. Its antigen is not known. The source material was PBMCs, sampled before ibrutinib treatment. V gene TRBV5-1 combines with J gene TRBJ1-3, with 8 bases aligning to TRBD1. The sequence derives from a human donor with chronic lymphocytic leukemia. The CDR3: CASSARTGPSGNTIYF. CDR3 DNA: TGCGCCAGCAGCGCCAGGACAGGGCCCTCTGGAAACACCATATATTTT.